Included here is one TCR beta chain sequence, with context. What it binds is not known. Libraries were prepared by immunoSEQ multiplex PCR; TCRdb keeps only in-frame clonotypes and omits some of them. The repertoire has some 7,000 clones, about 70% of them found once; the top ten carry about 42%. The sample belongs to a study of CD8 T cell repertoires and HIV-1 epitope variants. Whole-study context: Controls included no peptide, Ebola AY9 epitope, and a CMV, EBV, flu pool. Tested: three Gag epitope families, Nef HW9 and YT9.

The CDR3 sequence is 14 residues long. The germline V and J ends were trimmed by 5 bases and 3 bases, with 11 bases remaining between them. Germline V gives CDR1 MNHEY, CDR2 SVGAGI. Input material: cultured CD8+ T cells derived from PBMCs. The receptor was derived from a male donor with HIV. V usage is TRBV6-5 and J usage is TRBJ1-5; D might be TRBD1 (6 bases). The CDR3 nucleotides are TGTGCCAGCAGTACAGGGAAATACAATCAGCCCCAGCATTTT. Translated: CASSTGKYNQPQHF.